The 12 T cell receptor beta chains reported below all come from one sample, sequenced in a study of CD8+ T cells in alopecia areata. The authors extracted RNA and reverse transcribed it into cDNA as the sequencing template. Here immunoSEQ multiplex PCR was the method, and the copy in TCRdb shows in-frame clones only, minus some. The sample lists about 210,000 clones; more than 45% were seen once. Described treatment: oral pan-JAK inhibitor, 5-10 mg twice daily. The sample consisted of CD4+ T cells sorted from blood, taken at week 4, from a patient treated with tofacitinib. The receptors were sampled from a human donor with alopecia areata.

The chain carries TRBV29-1 and TRBJ2-2, with a possible D match to TRBD2 (5 bases). The CDR3 consists of 13 residues. Germline CDR1 SQVTM, CDR2 ANQGSEA. V dropped 8 bases and J dropped 7 bases, with 17 bases sitting between them. CDR3 protein: CSSRGPGIGELFF. Here the CDR3 DNA reads TGCAGCTCACGAGGGCCGGGGATCGGGGAGCTGTTTTTT.

The table lists this clone with a few counts. The chain carries TRBV29-1 and TRBJ2-7; tentatively, D is TRBD2 (6 bases). V was shortened by 2 bases and J by 6 bases, with 14 bases between the two germline ends. Germline V gene lookup returns CDR1 SQVTM and CDR2 ANQGSEA. The CDR3 is 13 amino acids. CDR3 in amino acids: CSVESGVTGEQYF. DNA for the CDR3: TGCAGCGTTGAATCGGGGGTAACTGGCGAGCAGTACTTC.

The chain has TRBV5-1 and TRBJ2-3; possible D gene TRBD2, 5 bases. The CDR3 length is 15 residues. CDR1 is SGHRS, CDR2 YFSETQ, per germline. Trimming shortened V by 0 bases and J by 2 bases, and 10 bases separated the two germline ends. CDR3 sequence reads: CASSLGERDTDTQYF. The CDR3 coding sequence is TGCGCCAGCAGCTTGGGGGAACGGGACACAGATACGCAGTATTTT.

The J gene is TRBJ1-1, the V gene TRBV6-5; the D is unclear. V lost 2 bases and J lost 1, with 5 bases in between. CDR1 and CDR2 (germline): MNHEY, SVGAGI. The CDR3 extends over 13 amino acids. The CDR3 reads CASSYLGNTEAFF. CDR3 DNA sequence: TGTGCCAGCAGTTACCTGGGGAACACTGAAGCTTTCTTT.

The genes are TRBV7-2 and TRBJ1-2; 9 bases are shared with TRBD1. The CDR3 runs to 13 residues. Germline trimming cut 3 bases from V and 9 bases from J; bases unmatched to any gene: 5. The germline V gene encodes CDR1 SGHTA and CDR2 FQGNSA. CDR3 sequence (DNA): TGTGCCAGCAGCTTCGGACAGGGGATAAGCTACACCTTC. This codes for CASSFGQGISYTF.

This clone was seen a few times. The CDR3 region has the DNA TGCAGCGTTGTTGTAAGTGAAGCTTTCTTT. Translation: CSVVVSEAFF. The chain links TRBV29-1 to TRBJ1-1; D not certain. This CDR3 has 10 residues. The V gene's germline CDR1 is SQVTM and CDR2 ANQGSEA. Trimming removed 4 bases from V and 7 bases from J, with 7 bases in between.

V and J are TRBV7-3 and TRBJ2-7; TRBD2 matches at 7 bases. There are 14 residues in the CDR3. The junction had 8 bases not matched to a gene; V was cut back by 5 bases and J by 4 bases. In germline, CDR1 is SGHTA, CDR2 FQGTGA. CDR3 sequence (DNA): TGTGCCAGCAGCCCCCAGGGAGGGCCTTACGAGCAGTACTTC. It translates to CASSPQGGPYEQYF.

The genes are TRBV14 and TRBJ2-3; a weak D match, TRBD2 (6 bases). The germline CDR1 and CDR2 sequences are SGHDN and FVKESK. The length of the CDR3 is 17 residues. V was pared by 4 bases and J by 5 bases, with 22 bases between. The CDR3 region is CASSPFLGRVREDTQYF. CDR3 bases: TGTGCCAGCAGCCCTTTCTTGGGCAGGGTGCGGGAAGATACGCAGTATTTT.

This sequence joins TRBV4-3 and TRBJ2-3; TRBD2 agrees at 7 bases. V lost 0 bases to trimming and J lost 3 bases; unmatched junction nucleotides: 3. Germline assignment: CDR1 LGHNA and CDR2 YSLEER. There are 15 residues in the CDR3. CDR3 in amino acids: CASSQDVGGTDTQYF. CDR3 coding DNA: TGCGCCAGCAGCCAAGATGTCGGGGGGACAGATACGCAGTATTTT.

The chain has TRBV5-1 and TRBJ2-3, with D unresolved. CDR1 and CDR2 (germline): SGHRS, YFSETQ. The CDR3 extends over 13 amino acids. V shed 4 bases and J shed 2 bases, with 8 bases lying between them. CDR3: CASSPENTDTQYF. The CDR3 DNA sequence: TGCGCCAGCAGCCCCGAAAACACAGATACGCAGTATTTT.

The chain recombines TRBV5-1 with TRBJ2-7; 7 nucleotides align to TRBD1. The CDR3 totals 15 residues. V lost 7 bases, J lost 2 bases, and 12 bases stayed unmatched. Germline CDR1 SGHRS, CDR2 YFSETQ. The CDR3: CASPGNRQGTYEQYF. CDR3 sequence (DNA): TGCGCCAGCCCAGGGAATCGACAGGGCACCTACGAGCAGTACTTC.

CDR3 protein: CSAGDSNTEAFF. As DNA, the CDR3 is TGCAGCGCAGGGGATTCCAACACTGAAGCTTTCTTT. The genes are TRBV29-1 and TRBJ1-1, with TRBD1 as a possible D gene (6 bases). Germline-derived CDR1 and CDR2 are SQVTM and ANQGSEA. With 7 bases removed from V and 2 bases from J, the gap between germline ends came to 11 bases. This CDR3 is 12 amino acids long.